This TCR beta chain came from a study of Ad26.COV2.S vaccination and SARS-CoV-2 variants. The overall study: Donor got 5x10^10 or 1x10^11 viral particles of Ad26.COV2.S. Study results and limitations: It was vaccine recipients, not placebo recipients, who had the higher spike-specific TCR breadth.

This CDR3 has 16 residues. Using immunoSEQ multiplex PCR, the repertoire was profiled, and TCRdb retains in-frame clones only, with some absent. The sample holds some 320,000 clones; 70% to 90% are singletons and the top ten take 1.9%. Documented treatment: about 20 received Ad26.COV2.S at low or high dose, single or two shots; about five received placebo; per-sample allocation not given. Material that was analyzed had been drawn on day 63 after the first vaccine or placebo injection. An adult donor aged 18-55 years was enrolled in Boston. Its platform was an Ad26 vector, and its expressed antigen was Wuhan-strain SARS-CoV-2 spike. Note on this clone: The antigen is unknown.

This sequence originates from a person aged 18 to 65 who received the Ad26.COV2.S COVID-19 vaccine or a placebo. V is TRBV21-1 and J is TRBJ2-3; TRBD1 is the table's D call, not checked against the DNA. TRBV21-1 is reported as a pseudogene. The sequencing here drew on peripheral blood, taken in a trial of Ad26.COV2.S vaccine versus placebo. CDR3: CASRSGHNSITDTQYF. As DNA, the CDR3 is TGTGCCAGCAGATCGGGACATAATAGTATCACAGATACGCAGTATTTT.